Listed here is a single TCR beta chain. Its matching antigen is unknown. The junction had 5 bases not matched to a gene; V was cut back by 0 bases and J by 0 bases. From germline, CDR1 is LGHNA and CDR2 YSLEER. The CDR3 extends over 18 amino acids. This sample is part of a study of T cells after yellow fever vaccination. Study-wide findings and caveats: Clones that expanded after primary vaccination mostly reappeared after the booster (nearly 98% CD4, approximately 85% CD8).

TCRdb re-called the 5' RACE reads with MiXCR, one entry per CDR3 protein. The table lists 95,000 to 150,000 distinct CDR3 sequences, about 7% of them singletons. This clonotype was sampled from a young man who received the YFV17D yellow fever vaccine. The chain couples TRBV4-3 to TRBJ1-6; TRBD1 agrees at 7 bases. Sequences were derived from CD4+ T cells sorted from PBMCs, sampled roughly 10 days after the first yellow fever vaccination. This CDR3 is CASSQDQTGSSYNSPLHF. The DNA of the CDR3 is TGCGCCAGCAGCCAAGACCAGACAGGGAGCTCCTATAATTCACCCCTCCACTTT.